The present entry profiles one T cell receptor beta chain with its context. Its antigen remains unknown. Every bit of the isolated RNA underwent reverse transcription, so sequencing read expressed TCRB transcripts. Sequenced by immunoSEQ multiplex PCR; TCRdb stores in-frame clones only, minus some. The profile shows some 44,000 clones, roughly 70% of them singletons. Around 110 mL of blood, on average, came from one heparinised draw per donor. The entry originates in a study of beta chain features in type 1 diabetes. General study points: Within each of all four CD4+ subsets, Type 1 diabetes patients had TCRB CDR3s that were moderately but significantly shorter. Overrepresentation of cells with high TCR expression could result from cDNA sequencing.

This clonotype was obtained from a woman in her late teens or twenties with type 1 diabetes. The material sequenced was Tregs from blood.

The CDR3 DNA follows: TGCGCCAGCAGCTTCCAGGGAAAAGGCACAGATACGCAGTATTTT. Translating it yields CASSFQGKGTDTQYF. The chain carries TRBV5-1 and TRBJ2-3; maybe TRBD1 (5 bases). Germline lookup yields CDR1 SGHRS and CDR2 YFSETQ. This CDR3 has 15 residues. Trimming shortened V by 2 bases and J by 1 base, and 11 bases separated the two germline ends.